This T cell receptor (beta chain) was found in a study of control samples from healthy donors and cancer patients. The data were produced by immunoSEQ multiplex PCR, yet TCRdb's version contains in-frame clones alone and is incomplete. Seen here are 150,000 to 200,000 clones, about 86% observed once, and the top ten hold around 1.6%. V was clipped by 8 bases and J by 5 bases, with 16 bases between them. CDR1 and CDR2 (germline): MNHEY, SVGAGI. The CDR3 runs to 14 residues. This TCR came from a man younger than 35 in good health. This chain joins TRBV6-5 and TRBJ1-5; possibly TRBD1 for D (5 bases). The sample consisted of blood. Here the CDR3 DNA reads TGTGCCAGCGGGGGGGTTGCTTCGTATCAGCCCCAGCATTTT. Translated: CASGGVASYQPQHF.